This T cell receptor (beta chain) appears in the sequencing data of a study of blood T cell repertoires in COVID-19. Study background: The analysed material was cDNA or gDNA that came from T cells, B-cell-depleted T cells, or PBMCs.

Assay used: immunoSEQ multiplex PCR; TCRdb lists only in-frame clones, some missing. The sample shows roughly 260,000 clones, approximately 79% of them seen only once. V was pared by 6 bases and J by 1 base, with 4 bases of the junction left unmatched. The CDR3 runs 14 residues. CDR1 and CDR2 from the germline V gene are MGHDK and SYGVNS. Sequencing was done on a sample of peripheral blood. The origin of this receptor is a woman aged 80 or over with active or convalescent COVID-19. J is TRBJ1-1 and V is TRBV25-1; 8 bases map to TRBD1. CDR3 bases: TGTGCCAGCAGAGGACAGGGATGGAACACTGAAGCTTTCTTT. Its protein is CASRGQGWNTEAFF.